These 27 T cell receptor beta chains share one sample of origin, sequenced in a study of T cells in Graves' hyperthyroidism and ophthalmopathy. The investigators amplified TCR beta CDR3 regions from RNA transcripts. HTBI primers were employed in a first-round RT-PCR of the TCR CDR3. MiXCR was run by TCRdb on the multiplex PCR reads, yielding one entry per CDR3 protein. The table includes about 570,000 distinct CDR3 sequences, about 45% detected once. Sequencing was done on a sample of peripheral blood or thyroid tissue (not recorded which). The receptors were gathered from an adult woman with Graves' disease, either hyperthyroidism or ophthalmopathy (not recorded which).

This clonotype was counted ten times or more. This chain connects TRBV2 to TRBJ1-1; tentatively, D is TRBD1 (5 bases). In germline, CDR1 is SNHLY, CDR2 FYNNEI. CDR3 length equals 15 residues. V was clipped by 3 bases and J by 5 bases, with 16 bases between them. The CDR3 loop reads CASSDQVGVGTEAFF. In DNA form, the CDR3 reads TGTGCCAGCAGTGATCAGGTAGGGGTAGGGACTGAAGCTTTCTTT.

For the CDR3, the DNA is TGTGCCAGCTCACCGAACACAGCAAAGGGTAACTACGAGCAGTACTTC. It encodes CASSPNTAKGNYEQYF. The gene calls are TRBV7-9 and TRBJ2-7; D is unclear. The germline CDR1 and CDR2 sequences are SEHNR and FQNEAQ (reference sequence). The CDR3 length is 16 residues. Deletions cut 8 bases from V and 3 bases from J, with 23 bases between.

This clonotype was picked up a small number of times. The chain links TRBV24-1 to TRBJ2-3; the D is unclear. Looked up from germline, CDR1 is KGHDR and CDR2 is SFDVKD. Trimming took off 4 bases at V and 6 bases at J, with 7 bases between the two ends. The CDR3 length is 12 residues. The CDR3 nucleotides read TGTGCCACCAGTGACTATTTGGATACGCAGTATTTT. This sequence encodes CATSDYLDTQYF.

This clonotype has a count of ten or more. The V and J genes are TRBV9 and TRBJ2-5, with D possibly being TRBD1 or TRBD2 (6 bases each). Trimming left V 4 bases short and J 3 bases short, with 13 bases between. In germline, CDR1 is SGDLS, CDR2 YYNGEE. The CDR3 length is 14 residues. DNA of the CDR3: TGTGCCAGCAGCCCCCCAGGGGAGGAAGAGACCCAGTACTTC. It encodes CASSPPGEEETQYF.

The CDR3 coding sequence is TGTGCCAGCATGAGGAGTAACGATCAGCCCCAGCATTTT. Its translation is CASMRSNDQPQHF. V gene TRBV28 combines with J gene TRBJ1-5; D remains unclear. Germline lookup yields CDR1 MDHEN and CDR2 SYDVKM. This CDR3 has 13 residues. V gave up 7 bases and J gave up 5 bases, with 12 bases separating them.

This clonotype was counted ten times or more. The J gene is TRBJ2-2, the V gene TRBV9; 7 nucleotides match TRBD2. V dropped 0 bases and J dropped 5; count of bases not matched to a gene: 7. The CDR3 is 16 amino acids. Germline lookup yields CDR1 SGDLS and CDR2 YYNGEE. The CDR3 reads CASSVENGRGTGELFF. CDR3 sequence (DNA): TGTGCCAGCAGCGTAGAGAATGGGCGGGGGACCGGGGAGCTGTTTTTT.

DNA of the CDR3: TGTGCCAGCAGTGAAGAGGGGGCTGGAGGGTACGACGAGCAGTACTTC. It specifies CASSEEGAGGYDEQYF. The chain combines TRBV6-1 with TRBJ2-7; possible D gene TRBD1, 7 bases. V lost 1 base and J 5 bases, leaving 18 bases between the germline ends. Germline V CDR1 and CDR2: MNHNS, SASEGT. CDR3 length equals 16 residues.

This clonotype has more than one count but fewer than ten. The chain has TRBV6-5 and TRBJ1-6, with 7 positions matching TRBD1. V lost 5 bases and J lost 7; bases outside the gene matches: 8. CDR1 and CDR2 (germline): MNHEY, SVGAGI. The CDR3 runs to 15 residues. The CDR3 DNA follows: TGTGCCAGCAGTGACCAACCAGGGGGGAATTCACCCCTCCACTTT. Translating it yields CASSDQPGGNSPLHF.

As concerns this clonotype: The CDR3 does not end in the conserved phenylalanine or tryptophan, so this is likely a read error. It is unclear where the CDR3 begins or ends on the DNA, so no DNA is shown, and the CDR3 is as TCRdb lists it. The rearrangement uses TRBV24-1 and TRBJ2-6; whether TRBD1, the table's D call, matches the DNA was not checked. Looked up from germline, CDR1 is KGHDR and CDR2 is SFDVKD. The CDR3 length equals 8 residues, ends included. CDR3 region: CATSDWGQ.

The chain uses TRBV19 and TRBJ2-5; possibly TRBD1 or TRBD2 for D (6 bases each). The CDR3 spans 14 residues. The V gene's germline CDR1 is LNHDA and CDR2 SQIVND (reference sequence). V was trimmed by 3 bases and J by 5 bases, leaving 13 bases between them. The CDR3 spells CASSIRGRGETQYF. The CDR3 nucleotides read TGTGCCAGTAGTATTCGGGGGCGCGGGGAGACCCAGTACTTC.

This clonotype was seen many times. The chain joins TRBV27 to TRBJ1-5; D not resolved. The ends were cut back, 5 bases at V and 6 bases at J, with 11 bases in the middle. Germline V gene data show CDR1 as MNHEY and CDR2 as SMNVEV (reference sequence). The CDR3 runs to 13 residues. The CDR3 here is CASSIGAGQPQHF. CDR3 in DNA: TGTGCCAGCAGTATCGGAGCCGGTCAGCCCCAGCATTTT.

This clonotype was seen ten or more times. CDR3: CASSTAQTGGTEAFF. For the CDR3, the DNA is TGCGCCAGCAGCACGGCCCAGACAGGGGGCACTGAAGCTTTCTTT. The chain employs TRBV5-1 and TRBJ1-1; 9 positions match TRBD1. The J segment lost 4 bases and the V segment lost 4 bases, leaving 8 bases of the junction unmatched. CDR3 length: 15 residues. Germline V gives CDR1 SGHRS, CDR2 YFSETQ.

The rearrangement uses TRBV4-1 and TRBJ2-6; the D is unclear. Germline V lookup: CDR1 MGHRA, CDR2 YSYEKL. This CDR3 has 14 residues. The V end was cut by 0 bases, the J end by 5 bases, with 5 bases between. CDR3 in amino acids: CASSQDPRANVLTF. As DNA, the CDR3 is TGCGCCAGCAGCCAAGACCCCAGGGCCAACGTCCTGACTTTC.

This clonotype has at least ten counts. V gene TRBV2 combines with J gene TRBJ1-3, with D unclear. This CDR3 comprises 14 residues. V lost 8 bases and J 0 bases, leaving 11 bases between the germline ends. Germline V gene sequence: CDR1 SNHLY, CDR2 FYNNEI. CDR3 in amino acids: CASVEIRSGNTIYF. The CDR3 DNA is TGTGCCAGCGTCGAAATTCGCTCTGGAAACACCATATATTTT.

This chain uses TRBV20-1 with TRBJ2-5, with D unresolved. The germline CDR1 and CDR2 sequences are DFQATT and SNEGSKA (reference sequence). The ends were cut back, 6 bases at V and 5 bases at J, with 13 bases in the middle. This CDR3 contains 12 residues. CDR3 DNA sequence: TGCAGTGCCCCATGGGTCGGGGAGACCCAGTACTTC. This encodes CSAPWVGETQYF.

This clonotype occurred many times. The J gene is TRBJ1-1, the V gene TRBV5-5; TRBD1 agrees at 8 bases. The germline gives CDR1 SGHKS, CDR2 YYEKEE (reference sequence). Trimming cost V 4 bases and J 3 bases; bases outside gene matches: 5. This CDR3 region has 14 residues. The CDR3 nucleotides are TGTGCCAGCAGCCCGAACAGGGGGGACACTGAAGCTTTCTTT. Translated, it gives CASSPNRGDTEAFF.

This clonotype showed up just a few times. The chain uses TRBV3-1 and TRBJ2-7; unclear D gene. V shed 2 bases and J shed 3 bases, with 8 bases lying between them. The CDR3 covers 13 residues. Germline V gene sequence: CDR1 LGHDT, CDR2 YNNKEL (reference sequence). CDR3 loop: CASSQSPHYEQYF. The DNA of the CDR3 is TGTGCCAGCAGCCAATCACCCCACTACGAGCAGTACTTC.

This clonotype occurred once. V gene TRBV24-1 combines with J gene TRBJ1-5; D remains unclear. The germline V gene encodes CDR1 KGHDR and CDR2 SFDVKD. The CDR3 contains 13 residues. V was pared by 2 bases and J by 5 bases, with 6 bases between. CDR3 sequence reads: CATSDSQYQPQHF. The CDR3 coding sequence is TGTGCCACCAGTGATTCGCAATATCAGCCCCAGCATTTT.

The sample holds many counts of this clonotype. CDR3 coding DNA: TGCAGTGCTAGAGATAGAACGGCCTCTGGAAACACCATATATTTT. Residues: CSARDRTASGNTIYF. V gene TRBV20-1 combines with J gene TRBJ1-3; no reliable D call. This CDR3 comprises 15 residues. Germline values: CDR1 DFQATT, CDR2 SNEGSKA (reference sequence). The V gene lost 0 bases and the J gene lost 0 bases, with 9 bases spanning the gap.

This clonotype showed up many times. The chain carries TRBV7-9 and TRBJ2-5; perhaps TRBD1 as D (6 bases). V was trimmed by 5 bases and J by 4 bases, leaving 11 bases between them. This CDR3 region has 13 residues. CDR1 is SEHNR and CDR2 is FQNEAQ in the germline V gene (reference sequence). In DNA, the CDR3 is TGTGCCAGCAGCCAGACAGGTTTAGAGACCCAGTACTTC. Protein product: CASSQTGLETQYF.

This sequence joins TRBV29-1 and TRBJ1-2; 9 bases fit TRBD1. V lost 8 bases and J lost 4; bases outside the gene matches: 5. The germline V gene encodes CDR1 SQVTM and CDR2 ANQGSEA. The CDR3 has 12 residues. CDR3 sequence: CSLTTGGYGYTF. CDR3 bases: TGCAGCCTTACGACAGGGGGCTATGGCTACACCTTC.

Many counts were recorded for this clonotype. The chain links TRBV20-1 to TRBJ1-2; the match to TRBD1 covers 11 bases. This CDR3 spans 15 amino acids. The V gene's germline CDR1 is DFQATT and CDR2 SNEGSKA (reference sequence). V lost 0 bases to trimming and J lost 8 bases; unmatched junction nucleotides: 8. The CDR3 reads CSARDPGQGARGYTF. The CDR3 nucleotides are TGCAGTGCTAGAGATCCCGGACAGGGGGCTCGCGGCTACACCTTC.

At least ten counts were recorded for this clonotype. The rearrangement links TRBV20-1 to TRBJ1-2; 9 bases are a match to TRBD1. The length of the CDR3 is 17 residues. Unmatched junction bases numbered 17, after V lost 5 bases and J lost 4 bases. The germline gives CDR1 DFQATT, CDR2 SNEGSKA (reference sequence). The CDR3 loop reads CSAGPLQGQGNLYGYTF. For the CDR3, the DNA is TGCAGTGCTGGGCCTTTACAGGGACAGGGAAACCTCTATGGCTACACCTTC.

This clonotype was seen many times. The CDR3 sequence is CASSLTGTGVETQYF. In DNA, the CDR3 is TGTGCCAGCAGCTTAACTGGGACAGGGGTGGAGACCCAGTACTTC. The chain has TRBV7-3 and TRBJ2-5, with 10 bases matching TRBD1. This CDR3 comprises 15 residues. Trimming cost V 0 bases and J 5 bases; bases outside gene matches: 3. The germline V gene encodes CDR1 SGHTA and CDR2 FQGTGA.

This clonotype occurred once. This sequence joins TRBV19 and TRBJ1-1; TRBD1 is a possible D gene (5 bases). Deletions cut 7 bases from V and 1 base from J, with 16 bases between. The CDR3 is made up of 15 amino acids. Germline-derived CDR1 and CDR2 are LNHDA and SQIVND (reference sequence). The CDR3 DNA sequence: TGTGCCAGTACCCCCCAGGGCATACAGAACACTGAAGCTTTCTTT. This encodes CASTPQGIQNTEAFF.

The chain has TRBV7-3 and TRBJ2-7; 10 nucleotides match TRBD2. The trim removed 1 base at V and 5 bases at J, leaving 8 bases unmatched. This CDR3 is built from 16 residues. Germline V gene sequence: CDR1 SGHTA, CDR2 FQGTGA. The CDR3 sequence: CASSLRMGLAIHEQYF. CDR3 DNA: TGTGCCAGCAGCTTAAGGATGGGACTAGCGATCCACGAGCAGTACTTC. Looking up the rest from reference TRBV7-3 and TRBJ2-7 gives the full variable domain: GAGVSQTPSNKVTEKGKYVELRCDPISGHTALYWYRQSLGQGPEFLIYFQGTGAADDSGLPNDRFFAVRPEGSVSTLKIQRTERGDSAVYLCASSLRMGLAIHEQYFGPGTRLTVT.

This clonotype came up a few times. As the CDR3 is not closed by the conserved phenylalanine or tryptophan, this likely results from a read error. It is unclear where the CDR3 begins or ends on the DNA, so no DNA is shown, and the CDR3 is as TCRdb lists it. The CDR3 region is CASSESGQ. V is TRBV2 and J is TRBJ2-5; TRBD1 is the table's D call and was not checked against the DNA. The CDR3 is made up of 8 amino acids, end residues included. Per germline, CDR1 SNHLY and CDR2 FYNNEI.